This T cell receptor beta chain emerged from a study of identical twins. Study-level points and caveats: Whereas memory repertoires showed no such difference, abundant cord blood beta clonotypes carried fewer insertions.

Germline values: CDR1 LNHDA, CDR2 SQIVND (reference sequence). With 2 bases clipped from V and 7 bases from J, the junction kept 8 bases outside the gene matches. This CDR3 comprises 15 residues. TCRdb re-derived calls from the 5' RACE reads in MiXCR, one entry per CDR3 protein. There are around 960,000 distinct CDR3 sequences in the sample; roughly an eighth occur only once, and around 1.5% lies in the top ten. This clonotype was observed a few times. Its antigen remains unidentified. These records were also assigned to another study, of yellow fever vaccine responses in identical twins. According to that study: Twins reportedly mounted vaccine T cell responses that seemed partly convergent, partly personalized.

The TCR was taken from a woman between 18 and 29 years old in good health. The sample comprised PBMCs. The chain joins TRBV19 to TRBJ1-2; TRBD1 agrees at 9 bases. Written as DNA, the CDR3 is TGTGCCAGTAGTATAATTAGGGACAGGGATGCTGGCTACACCTTC. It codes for CASSIIRDRDAGYTF.